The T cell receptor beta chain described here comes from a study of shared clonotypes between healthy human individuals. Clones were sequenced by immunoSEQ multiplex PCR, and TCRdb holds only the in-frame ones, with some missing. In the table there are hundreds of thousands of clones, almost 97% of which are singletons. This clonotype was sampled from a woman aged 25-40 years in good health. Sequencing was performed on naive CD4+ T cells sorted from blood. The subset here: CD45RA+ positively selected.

The CDR3 loop is CASSLFAGGTYNEQFF. CDR3 DNA sequence: TGCGCCAGCAGCTTGTTTGCGGGGGGAACTTACAATGAGCAGTTCTTC. The rearrangement uses TRBV5-1 and TRBJ2-1, with 8 bases aligning to TRBD2. The V gene's germline CDR1 is SGHRS and CDR2 YFSETQ. The CDR3 spans 16 residues. J gave up 4 bases and V 1 base, and 7 bases lay outside the gene matches.